These 27 T cell receptor beta chains came from one sample sequenced in a study of T cell repertoires in cytomegalovirus infection. TCRdb ran MiXCR on the reads and lists one entry per CDR3 protein. The sample holds some 300,000 distinct CDR3 sequences, roughly a tenth seen once. Input material: PBMCs. These receptors were taken from a human donor in good health (CMV status not recorded). Some clones in this sample may be carry-over from other donors' samples.

This clonotype was detected ten times or more. The genes are TRBV2 and TRBJ2-7, with 11 bases matching TRBD2. The CDR3 totals 13 residues. The germline CDR1 and CDR2 sequences are SNHLY and FYNNEI. Germline trimming cut 8 bases from V and 2 bases from J; bases unmatched to any gene: 2. The CDR3 sequence is CASELAGAYEQYF. CDR3 DNA: TGTGCCAGCGAACTAGCGGGGGCCTACGAGCAGTACTTC.

This clonotype was counted at least ten times. The V gene is TRBV7-2, the J gene TRBJ2-7, with D possibly being TRBD2 (7 bases). The ends were cut back, 6 bases at V and 6 bases at J, with 15 bases in the middle. The CDR3 is made up of 13 amino acids. Per the germline V gene, CDR1 is SGHTA and CDR2 is FQGNSA. The CDR3 reads CASSPRGGREQYV. The CDR3 DNA is TGTGCCAGCAGTCCTAGGGGGGGGCGCGAGCAGTACGTC.

This clonotype was seen many times. The chain joins TRBV12-3 or TRBV12-4 to TRBJ2-2; TRBD1 matches 10 bases. The length of the CDR3 is 15 residues. After removal of 7 bases from V and 5 bases from J, the junction contained 7 bases not matched to a gene. The CDR3 DNA follows: TGTGCCAGCACCCTGGACAGGGGGTTGACCGGGGAGCTGTTTTTT. Translated, it gives CASTLDRGLTGELFF.

This clonotype came up a few times. The rearrangement uses TRBV6-2 or TRBV6-3 and TRBJ2-7; the match to TRBD1 covers 8 bases. The length of the CDR3 is 13 residues. Germline V gene sequence: CDR1 MNHEY, CDR2 SVGEGT. V lost 6 bases, J lost 5 bases, and 6 bases stayed unmatched. CDR3 region: CASSRTGYDEQYV. In nucleotides, the CDR3 is TGTGCCAGCAGCCGGACAGGGTATGACGAGCAGTACGTC.

This clonotype was seen at least ten times. This chain joins TRBV12-3 or TRBV12-4 and TRBJ2-6; no reliable D call. V shed 2 bases and J shed 0 bases, with 5 bases lying between them. The CDR3 has 15 residues. CDR3 residues: CASSLYLSGANVLTF. As DNA, the CDR3 is TGTGCCAGCAGTTTATACCTCTCTGGGGCCAACGTCCTGACTTTC.

This clonotype has ten or more counts. The chain uses TRBV12-3 or TRBV12-4 and TRBJ1-1; D is unclear. CDR3 size: 12 residues. The V and J ends lost 6 bases and 0 bases respectively, with 5 bases between them. CDR3 amino acids: CASSRMNTEAFF. The CDR3 region has the DNA TGTGCCAGCAGCCGAATGAACACTGAAGCTTTCTTT.

This clonotype was counted ten times or more. The chain has TRBV7-8 and TRBJ2-2, with a weak D call TRBD1 (6 bases). V lost 8 bases and J 5 bases, leaving 15 bases between the germline ends. The CDR3 is 14 residues long. The germline gives CDR1 SGHVS, CDR2 FQNEAQ. The CDR3 nucleotides are TGTGCCAGCGCCCAGGGGCAACAGACCGGGGAGCTGTTTTTT. Translated: CASAQGQQTGELFF.

This clonotype appeared many times. V gene TRBV7-8 combines with J gene TRBJ1-1; D not resolved. V lost 1 base to trimming and J lost 5 bases, with 8 bases between them. CDR1 and CDR2 from the germline V gene are SGHVS and FQNEAQ. The CDR3 runs to 13 residues. The CDR3 protein is CASSLERGTEAFF. Here the CDR3 DNA reads TGTGCCAGCAGCTTAGAAAGAGGGACTGAAGCTTTCTTT.

This chain links TRBV10-3 with TRBJ2-3; D is unclear. Germline V gene sequence: CDR1 ENHRY, CDR2 SYGVKD. Trimming removed 6 bases at V and 11 bases at J, with 15 bases between. This CDR3 has 12 amino acids. CDR3 region: CAISPATWEQYF. In DNA, the CDR3 is TGTGCCATCAGCCCCGCGACGTGGGAGCAGTATTTT.

This clonotype was recorded many times. The chain uses TRBV4-3 and TRBJ2-1, with 8 bases identical to TRBD2. The CDR3 is 14 amino acids. Germline CDR1 is LGHNA and CDR2 is YSLEER. V trimming: 10 bases; J trimming: 4 bases; junction bases outside the gene matches: 9. CDR3 protein: CATRRGATYNEQFF. The CDR3 nucleotides read TGCGCCACCAGGCGGGGGGCAACGTACAATGAGCAGTTCTTC.

This clonotype was observed many times. The rearrangement joins TRBV11-2 to TRBJ1-2; possibly TRBD1 for D (5 bases). Germline CDR1 SGHAT, CDR2 FQNNGV. This CDR3 is built from 15 residues. V was pared by 5 bases and J by 0 bases, with 13 bases between. The CDR3 DNA reads TGTGCCAGCAGCCTCCAAGGGACCTCTAACTATGGCTACACCTTC. Translation: CASSLQGTSNYGYTF.

This clonotype was picked up many times. V usage is TRBV5-5 and J usage is TRBJ1-1; D uncertain. The CDR3 length is 16 residues. CDR1 and CDR2 from the germline V gene are SGHKS and YYEKEE (reference sequence). V gave up 3 bases and J gave up 0 bases, with 15 bases separating them. In DNA form, the CDR3 reads TGTGCCAGCAGCTCTCGCTTGCAGGATATGAACACTGAAGCTTTCTTT. It codes for CASSSRLQDMNTEAFF.

There are many counts of this clonotype. The chain uses TRBV5-1 and TRBJ2-5; tentative D call: TRBD2 (6 bases). Germline V CDR1 and CDR2: SGHRS, YFSETQ. There are 13 residues in the CDR3. With 5 bases removed from V and 4 bases from J, the gap between germline ends came to 12 bases. This CDR3 is CASSSGGRETQYF. CDR3 nucleotide sequence: TGCGCCAGCAGTTCTGGAGGGAGAGAGACCCAGTACTTC.

Many counts were recorded for this clonotype. V usage is TRBV7-9 and J usage is TRBJ1-1, with D unresolved. The germline V gene has CDR1 SEHNR and CDR2 FQNEAQ (reference sequence). Trimming stripped 1 base from V and 4 bases from J, with 10 bases between. The CDR3 is 14 residues long. CDR3 protein: CASSLGRVVTEAFF. In nucleotides, the CDR3 is TGTGCCAGCAGCTTAGGCCGGGTGGTCACTGAAGCTTTCTTT.

The chain links TRBV18 to TRBJ2-7; the match to TRBD1 covers 7 bases. Germline CDR1 KGHSH, CDR2 LQKENI. The J segment lost 6 bases and the V segment lost 5 bases, leaving 7 bases of the junction unmatched. The CDR3 sequence is 13 residues long. CDR3: CASSIRDRVEQYF. The CDR3 DNA sequence: TGTGCCAGCTCAATACGCGACAGGGTCGAGCAGTACTTC.

This clonotype was detected ten times or more. The chain links TRBV6-2 or TRBV6-3 to TRBJ1-5, with 11 bases lining up with TRBD1. The trim removed 8 bases at V and 7 bases at J, leaving 4 bases unmatched. Per germline, CDR1 MNHEY and CDR2 SVGEGT. The CDR3 has 13 residues. The CDR3 DNA is TGTGCCAGCGGACAGGGGGCGAGCCAGCCCCAGCATTTT. Translation gives CASGQGASQPQHF.

This clonotype was detected a few times. The V and J genes are TRBV27 and TRBJ1-2, with D perhaps TRBD1 (5 bases). The ends were cut back, 5 bases at V and 2 bases at J, with 12 bases in the middle. CDR1 and CDR2 (germline): MNHEY, SMNVEV (reference sequence). This CDR3 has 14 amino acids. The CDR3 bases are TGTGCCAGCAGTCGGGGACCGTCGAACTATGGCTACACCTTC. Protein product: CASSRGPSNYGYTF.

The CDR3 DNA is TGTGCCAGCTCACCCCGACTAGCGGGGCGACAAGAGACCCAGTACTTC. It encodes CASSPRLAGRQETQYF. This chain joins TRBV18 and TRBJ2-5; TRBD2 matches 11 bases. The CDR3 has 16 residues. Germline CDR1 reads KGHSH; CDR2 reads LQKENI. The V and J ends lost 3 bases and 2 bases, in that order; junction bases with no gene match: 5.

This clonotype was found many times. The chain has TRBV20-1 and TRBJ2-2, with 9 bases identical to TRBD2. The CDR3 sequence is 17 residues long. Per germline, CDR1 DFQATT and CDR2 SNEGSKA (reference sequence). V gave up 3 bases and J gave up 2 bases; unmatched junction bases: 10. The DNA for the CDR3 is TGCAGTGCTAGGGGCGGTACAGCGGGGGGAAACACCGGGGAGCTGTTTTTT. The encoded protein is CSARGGTAGGNTGELFF.

The gene calls are TRBV28 and TRBJ2-3; D is ambiguous. CDR3 length: 15 amino acids. Looked up from germline, CDR1 is MDHEN and CDR2 is SYDVKM. V lost 4 bases and J lost 2, with 13 bases in between. CDR3: CASSSFEASTDTQYF. CDR3 nucleotide sequence: TGTGCCAGCAGTTCTTTCGAAGCGTCCACAGATACGCAGTATTTT.

This clonotype has a handful of counts. The rearrangement joins TRBV10-3 to TRBJ1-1, with D perhaps matching TRBD1 (5 bases). Trimming pared 6 bases from V and 2 bases from J, leaving 10 bases between. Germline CDR1 ENHRY, CDR2 SYGVKD. The CDR3 contains 13 residues. The chain's CDR3 is CAISLQENTEAFF. As DNA, the CDR3 is TGTGCCATCAGCCTACAGGAAAACACTGAAGCTTTCTTT.

This rearrangement joins TRBV20-1 to TRBJ1-1, with TRBD1 matching over 8 bases. The germline gives CDR1 DFQATT, CDR2 SNEGSKA (reference sequence). Trimming took 3 bases from V and 2 from J; bases not matched to a gene: 8. This CDR3 has 15 amino acids. The CDR3 coding sequence is TGCAGTGCTAGCGCTTCCGGACAGGGCAACACTGAAGCTTTCTTT. It yields the protein CSASASGQGNTEAFF.

This clonotype showed up just a few times. The V call is TRBV6-5, the J call TRBJ2-1, with no clear D. Germline V gene data show CDR1 as MNHEY and CDR2 as SVGAGI. The ends were cut back, 10 bases at V and 8 bases at J, with 12 bases in the middle. There are 11 residues in the CDR3. The CDR3 nucleotides read TGTGCCACCTTCCATGGGTATGAGCAGTTCTTC. The encoded protein is CATFHGYEQFF.

This clonotype has at least ten counts. V gene TRBV29-1 combines with J gene TRBJ1-2; D remains unclear. The V end lost 6 bases, the J end lost 4 bases, and 24 bases lay between the germline ends. Germline CDR1 reads SQVTM; CDR2 reads ANQGSEA. CDR3 length: 16 amino acids. In DNA, the CDR3 is TGCAGCGTGCGAAAGAGCCCCCTCGGAGGGTCCTATGGCTACACCTTC. Encoded protein: CSVRKSPLGGSYGYTF.

This clonotype was seen at least ten times. The chain joins TRBV28 to TRBJ1-2; 7 nucleotides line up with TRBD1. The CDR3 length is 13 residues. Germline V gene sequence: CDR1 MDHEN, CDR2 SYDVKM. J was trimmed by 2 bases and V by 4 bases; bases with no gene match: 1. The DNA for the CDR3 is TGTGCCAGCAGTTCGGGACAGAACTATGGCTACACCTTC. Translation: CASSSGQNYGYTF.

In its sample, this clonotype was seen many times. The chain has TRBV28 and TRBJ1-2; 11 bases map to TRBD1. V shed 5 bases and J 8 bases; nucleotides not matched to a gene: 13. Per the germline V gene, CDR1 is MDHEN and CDR2 is SYDVKM. The length of the CDR3 is 16 residues. Written as DNA, the CDR3 is TGTGCCAGCAGTCCAGCCACCAAGGGACAGGGGGGCGGCTACACCTTC. It is translated as CASSPATKGQGGGYTF.

V usage is TRBV20-1 and J usage is TRBJ2-2; a weak D match, TRBD2 (5 bases). Trimming stripped 0 bases from V and 0 bases from J, with 11 bases between. CDR1 and CDR2 from the germline V gene are DFQATT and SNEGSKA (reference sequence). This CDR3 comprises 16 residues. The CDR3 coding sequence is TGCAGTGCTAGAGATGCTAGCAGAACGAACACCGGGGAGCTGTTTTTT. This encodes CSARDASRTNTGELFF.